The 18 T cell receptor beta chains in this list originate from one sample, sequenced in a study of somatic mutations in cytotoxic T cells in rheumatoid arthritis. Method: immunoSEQ multiplex PCR; TCRdb's copy keeps in-frame clones and lacks some. In the table there are approximately 11,000 clones, approximately 71% of which are singletons. The sample was CD8+ T cells sorted from blood. All receptors derive from an adult with rheumatoid arthritis.

The chain combines TRBV27 with TRBJ2-5; D is possibly TRBD1 or TRBD2 (5 bases each). There are 15 residues in the CDR3. V lost 5 bases and J lost 11, with 24 bases in between. In germline, CDR1 is MNHEY, CDR2 SMNVEV (reference sequence). This CDR3 reads CASSTRTRGDPEQYF. The CDR3 DNA reads TGTGCCAGCAGTACTAGGACCCGGGGCGATCCTGAGCAGTACTTC.

The chain is built from TRBV7-9 and TRBJ2-1, with TRBD1 identical over 12 bases. CDR3 length: 15 amino acids. Germline V gene sequence: CDR1 SEHNR, CDR2 FQNEAQ (reference sequence). V shed 2 bases and J 9 bases; nucleotides not matched to a gene: 5. The CDR3, as DNA: TGTGCCAGCAGCTTACCGGGACAGGGGGCTGTTGAGCAGTTCTTC. It yields the protein CASSLPGQGAVEQFF. Based on the CDR3 plus reference TRBV7-9 and TRBJ2-1, the full variable domain is DTGVSQNPRHKITKRGQNVTFRCDPISEHNRLYWYRQTLGQGPEFLTYFQNEAQLEKSRLLSDRFSAERPKGSFSTLEIQRTEQGDSAMYLCASSLPGQGAVEQFFGPGTRLTVL.

CDR3 loop: CASSLAGFTEAFF. CDR3 in DNA: TGCGCCAGCAGCTTGGCGGGGTTCACTGAAGCTTTCTTT. This chain connects TRBV5-1 to TRBJ1-1; D remains unclear. The CDR3 runs to 13 residues. In germline, CDR1 is SGHRS, CDR2 YFSETQ. V was trimmed by 0 bases and J by 4 bases, leaving 7 bases between them.

This clone has just a few counts. CDR3 coding DNA: TGCGCCAGCAGACAGGGGGCAGGCTACGAGCAGTACTTC. Translated, it gives CASRQGAGYEQYF. The chain links TRBV10-1 to TRBJ2-7; TRBD1 agrees at 9 bases. The junction had 3 bases not matched to a gene; V was cut back by 6 bases and J by 3 bases. Per the germline V gene, CDR1 is WNHNN and CDR2 is SYGVQD (reference sequence). The CDR3 is 13 amino acids.

This chain uses TRBV7-9 with TRBJ1-2; 7 nucleotides match TRBD1. J gave up 6 bases and V 1 base, and 5 bases lay outside the gene matches. The length of the CDR3 is 14 residues. Looked up from germline, CDR1 is SEHNR and CDR2 is FQNEAQ (reference sequence). The CDR3 protein is CASSLGETGHGYTF. The CDR3 DNA reads TGTGCCAGCAGCTTAGGCGAGACAGGGCATGGCTACACCTTC.

This rearrangement joins TRBV5-1 to TRBJ2-5; 11 nucleotides align to TRBD2. The V and J ends lost 1 base and 4 bases, in that order; junction bases with no gene match: 6. This CDR3 is 16 amino acids long. Looked up from germline, CDR1 is SGHRS and CDR2 is YFSETQ. This CDR3 reads CASSLSSGGLGETQYF. The CDR3 region has the DNA TGCGCCAGCAGCTTGTCTAGCGGGGGGCTTGGAGAGACCCAGTACTTC.

This clone was found once. The rearrangement links TRBV11-2 to TRBJ2-1, with D unresolved. Trimming removed 0 bases from V and 0 bases from J, with 6 bases in between. The CDR3 is 15 amino acids. CDR1 is SGHAT and CDR2 is FQNNGV in the germline V gene. The CDR3 protein is CASSLEDYSYNEQFF. In DNA, the CDR3 is TGTGCCAGCAGCTTAGAGGATTACTCCTACAATGAGCAGTTCTTC.

The chain joins TRBV5-6 to TRBJ2-1; D uncertain. V lost 0 bases, J lost 8 bases, and 6 bases lay in between. The CDR3 contains 12 residues. Per germline, CDR1 SGHDT and CDR2 YYEEEE. The CDR3 nucleotides are TGTGCCAGCAGCTTGGCATCGTATGAGCAGTTCTTC. Amino acid sequence: CASSLASYEQFF.

V gene TRBV15 combines with J gene TRBJ2-6, with D hard to call. Germline CDR1 is LNHNV and CDR2 is YYDKDF (reference sequence). V lost 3 bases and J 0 bases, leaving 9 bases between the germline ends. The CDR3 totals 16 residues. CDR3 residues: CATSSLGFSGANVLTF. The CDR3 DNA reads as TGTGCCACCAGCAGCCTTGGCTTCTCTGGGGCCAACGTCCTGACTTTC.

The chain carries TRBV6-1 and TRBJ1-5; D call uncertain. V was clipped by 1 base and J by 4 bases, with 8 bases between them. The CDR3 is 14 residues long. Germline lookup yields CDR1 MNHNS and CDR2 SASEGT. CDR3 DNA sequence: TGTGCCAGCAGTGAAGAATGGGGAAATCAGCCCCAGCATTTT. Translating gives CASSEEWGNQPQHF.

J is TRBJ2-7 and V is TRBV4-2; tentative D call: TRBD2 (6 bases). In germline, CDR1 is LGHNA, CDR2 YNFKEQ. The CDR3 has 18 residues. V was shortened by 0 bases and J by 1 base, with 19 bases between the two germline ends. The CDR3 loop is CASSQDGGTGGSSYEQYF. The CDR3 nucleotides are TGTGCCAGCAGCCAAGATGGGGGGACGGGCGGATCGTCCTACGAGCAGTACTTC.

The chain employs TRBV4-1 and TRBJ2-4; maybe TRBD1 (5 bases). Germline-derived CDR1 and CDR2 are MGHRA and YSYEKL. With 0 bases removed from V and 9 bases from J, the gap between germline ends came to 21 bases. The CDR3 is 17 amino acids. The CDR3 here is CASSQDFSAGPLGIQYF. The CDR3, as DNA: TGCGCCAGCAGCCAAGATTTCTCGGCAGGGCCTTTGGGCATTCAGTACTTC.

V usage is TRBV30 and J usage is TRBJ2-1; 8 nucleotides match TRBD2. The CDR3 has 16 amino acids. Germline V gene data show CDR1 as GTSNPN and CDR2 as SVGIG (reference sequence). Trimming at V came to 0 bases and at J to 5 bases, leaving 9 bases not matched to a gene. CDR3 coding DNA: TGTGCCTGGAGTGTACTTGTTGCGGGAGGTGACAATGAGCAGTTCTTC. Its protein is CAWSVLVAGGDNEQFF.

J is TRBJ1-5 and V is TRBV28; perhaps TRBD1 as D (5 bases). Germline CDR1 MDHEN, CDR2 SYDVKM. This CDR3 contains 16 residues. Trimming cost V 6 bases and J 3 bases, with 18 bases left between them. CDR3 region: CASSPPLGGVNQPQHF. The CDR3 nucleotides are TGTGCCAGCAGCCCGCCATTGGGAGGGGTCAATCAGCCCCAGCATTTT.

The chain recombines TRBV9 with TRBJ2-2; D is unclear. The CDR3 sequence is 11 residues long. V shed 2 bases and J shed 7 bases, with 3 bases lying between them. The germline V gene encodes CDR1 SGDLS and CDR2 YYNGEE. The CDR3 DNA sequence: TGTGCCAGCAGCGTTTTCGGGGAGCTGTTTTTT. Translated, it gives CASSVFGELFF.

The chain joins TRBV28 to TRBJ1-2; D call uncertain. Per germline, CDR1 MDHEN and CDR2 SYDVKM. V dropped 3 bases and J dropped 4 bases, with 9 bases sitting between them. This CDR3 has 13 amino acids. The CDR3, as DNA: TGTGCCAGCAGTTTGGTCGCAAGCTATGGCTACACCTTC. It translates to CASSLVASYGYTF.

CDR3 sequence reads: CASSSFGGNTGELFF. CDR3 in DNA: TGTGCCAGCAGTTCCTTTGGGGGTAACACCGGGGAGCTGTTTTTT. The chain employs TRBV27 and TRBJ2-2; D may be TRBD1 or TRBD2 (5 bases each). V gave up 4 bases and J gave up 2 bases, with 11 bases separating them. From germline, CDR1 is MNHEY and CDR2 SMNVEV (reference sequence). There are 15 residues in the CDR3.

The CDR3, as DNA: TGTGCCAGCAGCGTAGGGGGAGGACAGGGAGCAACCTACGAGCAGTACTTC. This translates into CASSVGGGQGATYEQYF. The chain combines TRBV9 with TRBJ2-7; 8 bases align to TRBD1. Germline CDR1 SGDLS, CDR2 YYNGEE. With V trimmed by 0 bases and J by 2 bases, 10 bases remained unmatched. The CDR3 is 17 residues long.